The entry below describes one T cell receptor beta chain. Its antigen remains undetermined. No base qualities exist here, and no much larger clone lies one base off it. Taken with the paper, the label for time point translates to: baseline before first vaccination. The vaccinee samples were drawn from two UK trials, COV001 and COV002, one of which was a single-blind randomized controlled phase 2/3 trial testing AZD1222 (ChAdOx1 nCoV-19) in healthy adults. Trial participant PBMC samples were collected at day 0 and day 28 after the second dose for TCRbeta chain sequencing. This sample is drawn from a study of T cell responses to AZD1222 COVID-19 vaccine (dated by TCRdb to 2020 to 2023). At the level of the whole study: Because spike-specific TCR depth and breadth did not differ between the two schedules, AZD1222 recipients who got a second dose at roughly 4 weeks were pooled with those who got a second dose at roughly 12 weeks. TCR sequencing was performed for 230 to 250 trial participants, of whom about 200 were given two doses of AZD1222 and around 25 were given two doses of MenACWY control vaccine. Enrollment into the trials was organized by age into subgroups of 18-55, 56-69 and 70-plus years, and those subgroups contained roughly 150, 30 and 60 TCR-sequenced participants, respectively.

The CDR3 regions of human TCRbeta chains were subjected to immunosequencing. As for how the authors treated the data: TCRs in the repertoires were matched against a reference library of SARS-CoV-2-specific TCRs that had been generated with the MIRA antigen-specificity platform. Breadth was defined as the fraction of unique TCRs that were SARS-CoV-2-associated, and depth was defined as the fraction of total T cells that were SARS-CoV-2-associated. Using the MIRA data, every spike-specific TCR was mapped to the spike region that the TCR reacted to and assigned to either a CD4 or a CD8 class. Log10-transformed breadth and depth values were compared by one-way ANOVA with Sidak's multiple comparisons tests. Held by TCRdb, this immuneACCESS table contains in-frame sequences only and omits some clones. Under half of the omission traces to an unresolved V gene where checked; the cause of the rest is unknown. D and trimming were read from the DNA, whereas the V and J calls and clone size are those reported in that table. This sample lists some 120,000 clones; roughly 89% were detected once. Clones ranked in the top ten supply almost 5.5% of the sample.

The paper as a whole reports these results and caveats: Participants were mostly white British and included more females than males, and it was suggested by the authors that clonal diversity may have been underestimated. Reportedly, almost half of the unique spike-specific TCRs recognized epitopes lying outside the regions that are mutated in the B.1.351 and B.1.1.7 variants. A significant rise in spike-specific TCR breadth and depth was observed after two AZD1222 doses relative to day 0 and relative to MenACWY recipients. Because no day 14 peak-response samples were available, repertoires were characterized only after the peak T cell response. The 56-69-year group was small, and its depth increase did not reach significance, likely because of low power. Conclusions about previously exposed vaccinees are limited because only six or seven AZD1222 recipients were SARS-CoV-2 seropositive at baseline. CD4 TCRs associated with the vaccine covered the entire spike protein, and the dominant responses were in regions 160-218 and 743-854.

From the germline V gene, CDR1 is MGHDK and CDR2 is SYGVNS. The CDR3 contains 14 residues, cysteine and phenylalanine counted. The entry retains the CDR3 DNA only, 42 bases that are in frame from base 1. Germline trimming: 6 bases from V, 5 bases from J; junction bases outside gene matches: 7. The rearrangement combines TRBV25-1 with TRBJ1-2; the junction holds 9 bases that match TRBD1. The receptor comes from an adult in good health. Specimen: peripheral blood, collected on day 0 of AZD1222 vaccination. For the CDR3, the sequence is CASRRQGGMYGYTF. At the DNA level, the sequence is TGTGCCAGCAGGCGACAGGGGGGGATGTATGGCTACACCTTC.